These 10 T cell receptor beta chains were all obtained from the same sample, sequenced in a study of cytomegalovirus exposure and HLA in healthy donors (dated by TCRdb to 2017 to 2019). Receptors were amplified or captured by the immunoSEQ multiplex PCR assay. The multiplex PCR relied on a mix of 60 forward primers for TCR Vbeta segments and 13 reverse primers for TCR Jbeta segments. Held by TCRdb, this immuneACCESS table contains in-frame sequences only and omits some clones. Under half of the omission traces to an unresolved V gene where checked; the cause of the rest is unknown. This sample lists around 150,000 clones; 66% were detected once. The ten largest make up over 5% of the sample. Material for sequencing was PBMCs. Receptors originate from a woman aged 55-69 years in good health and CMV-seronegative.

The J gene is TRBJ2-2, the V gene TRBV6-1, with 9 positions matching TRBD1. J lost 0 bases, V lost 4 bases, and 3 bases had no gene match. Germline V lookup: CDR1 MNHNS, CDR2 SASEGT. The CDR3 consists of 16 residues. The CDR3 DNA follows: TGTGCCAGCAGTGCACGACAGGGGGCGAACACCGGGGAGCTGTTTTTT. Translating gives CASSARQGANTGELFF.

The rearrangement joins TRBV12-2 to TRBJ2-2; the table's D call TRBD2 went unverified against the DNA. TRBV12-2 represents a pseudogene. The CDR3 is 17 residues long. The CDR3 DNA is TGTGCAAGTCGCTTAGCGGGACTAGCGGGAGGTAACGGGGAGCTGTTTTTT. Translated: CASRLAGLAGGNGELFF.

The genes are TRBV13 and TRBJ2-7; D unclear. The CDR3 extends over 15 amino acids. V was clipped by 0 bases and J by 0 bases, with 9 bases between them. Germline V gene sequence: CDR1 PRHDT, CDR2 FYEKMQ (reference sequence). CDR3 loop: CASSLGRSISYEQYF. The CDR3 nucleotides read TGTGCCAGCAGCTTAGGCCGGTCCATCTCCTACGAGCAGTACTTC.

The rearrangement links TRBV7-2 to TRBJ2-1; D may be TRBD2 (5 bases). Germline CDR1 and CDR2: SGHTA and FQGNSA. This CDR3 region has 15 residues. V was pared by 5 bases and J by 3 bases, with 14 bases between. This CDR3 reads CASSPLWRVYNEQFF. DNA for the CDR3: TGTGCCAGCAGCCCCCTGTGGCGGGTCTACAATGAGCAGTTCTTC. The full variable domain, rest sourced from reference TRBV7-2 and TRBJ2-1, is GAGVSQSPSNKVTEKGKDVELRCDPISGHTALYWYRQSLGQGLEFLIYFQGNSAPDKSGLPSDRFSAERTGGSVSTLTIQRTQQEDSAVYLCASSPLWRVYNEQFFGPGTRLTVL.

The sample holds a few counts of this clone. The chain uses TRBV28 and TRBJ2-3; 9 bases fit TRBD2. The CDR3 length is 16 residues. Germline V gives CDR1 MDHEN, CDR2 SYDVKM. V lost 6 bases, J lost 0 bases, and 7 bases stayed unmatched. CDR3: CASSQTSGSSTDTQYF. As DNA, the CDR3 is TGTGCCAGCAGCCAGACTAGCGGTTCTAGCACAGATACGCAGTATTTT.

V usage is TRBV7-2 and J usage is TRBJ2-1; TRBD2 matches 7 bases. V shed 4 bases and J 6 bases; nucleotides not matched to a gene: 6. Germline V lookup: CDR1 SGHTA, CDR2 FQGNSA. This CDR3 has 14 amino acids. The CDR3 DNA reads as TGTGCCAGCAGCTCCCCCGGGACTACCAATGAGCAGTTCTTC. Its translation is CASSSPGTTNEQFF. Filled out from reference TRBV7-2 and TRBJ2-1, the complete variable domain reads GAGVSQSPSNKVTEKGKDVELRCDPISGHTALYWYRQSLGQGLEFLIYFQGNSAPDKSGLPSDRFSAERTGGSVSTLTIQRTQQEDSAVYLCASSSPGTTNEQFFGPGTRLTVL.

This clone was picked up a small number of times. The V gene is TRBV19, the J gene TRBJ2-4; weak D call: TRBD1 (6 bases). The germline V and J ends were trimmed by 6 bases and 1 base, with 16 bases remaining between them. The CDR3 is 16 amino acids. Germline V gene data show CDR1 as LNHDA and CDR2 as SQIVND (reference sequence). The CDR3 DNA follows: TGTGCCAGTAGGGACCGAAGGGGGTTGGCCAAAAACATTCAGTACTTC. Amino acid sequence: CASRDRRGLAKNIQYF.

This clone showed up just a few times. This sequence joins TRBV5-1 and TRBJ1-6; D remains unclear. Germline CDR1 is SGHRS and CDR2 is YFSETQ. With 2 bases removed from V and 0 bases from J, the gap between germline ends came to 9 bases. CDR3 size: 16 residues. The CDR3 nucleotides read TGCGCCAGCAGCTTCGGCGGGAGCTCCTATAATTCACCCCTCCACTTT. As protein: CASSFGGSSYNSPLHF.

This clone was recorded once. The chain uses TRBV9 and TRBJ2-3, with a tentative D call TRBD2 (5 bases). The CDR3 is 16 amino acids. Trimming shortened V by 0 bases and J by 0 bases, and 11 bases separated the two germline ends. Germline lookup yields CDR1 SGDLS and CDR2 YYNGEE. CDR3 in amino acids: CASSVGQEASTDTQYF. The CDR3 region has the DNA TGTGCCAGCAGCGTAGGCCAGGAGGCTAGCACAGATACGCAGTATTTT. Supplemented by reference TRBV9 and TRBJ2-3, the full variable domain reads DSGVTQTPKHLITATGQRVTLRCSPRSGDLSVYWYQQSLDQGLQFLIQYYNGEERAKGNILERFSAQQFPDLHSELNLSSLELGDSALYFCASSVGQEASTDTQYFGPGTRLTVL.

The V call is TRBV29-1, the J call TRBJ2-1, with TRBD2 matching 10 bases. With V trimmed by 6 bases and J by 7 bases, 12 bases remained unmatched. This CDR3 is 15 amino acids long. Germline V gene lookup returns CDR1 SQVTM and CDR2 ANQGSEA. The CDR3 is CSVKAPGLAWNEQFF. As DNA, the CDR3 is TGCAGCGTGAAGGCCCCGGGACTAGCGTGGAATGAGCAGTTCTTC.